The 20 T cell receptor beta chains below were found in one sample sequenced in a study of blood T cell repertoires in COVID-19. Sequencing was performed with immunoSEQ multiplex PCR; in TCRdb, only in-frame clones are kept and a portion is missing. The top ten hold 1% to 1.5% of the sample, which has approximately 210,000 clones, 92% seen once. The sequencing input was peripheral blood. These receptors originate from a man aged 30 to 39 with acute or convalescent COVID-19.

CDR3 amino acids: CASSPQKRGYEQYF. DNA of the CDR3: TGTGCCAGCAGCCCCCAGAAAAGGGGGTACGAGCAGTACTTC. The V gene is TRBV5-4, the J gene TRBJ2-7; possibly TRBD1 for D (6 bases). Germline-derived CDR1 and CDR2 are SGHNT and YYREEE (reference sequence). The CDR3 extends over 14 amino acids. Deletions cut 4 bases from V and 4 bases from J, with 15 bases between.

This clone appeared once. V and J are TRBV19 and TRBJ2-1, with 12 bases lining up with TRBD2. V was clipped by 5 bases and J by 14 bases; unmatched bases: 4. This CDR3 region has 12 residues. In germline, CDR1 is LNHDA, CDR2 SQIVND (reference sequence). The CDR3 loop is CASSLAGGKEFF. The CDR3 nucleotides read TGTGCCAGTAGTCTAGCGGGAGGGAAGGAGTTCTTC.

Note on this clone: Other nucleotide sequences from this sample produce the same CDR3. V usage is TRBV2 and J usage is TRBJ2-1; TRBD1 agrees at 10 bases. Germline V gene data show CDR1 as SNHLY and CDR2 as FYNNEI. The CDR3 spans 15 residues. V lost 3 bases and J lost 1; bases outside the gene matches: 0. The CDR3 DNA is TGTGCCAGCAGTGAGGACAGGGGGTCCTACAATGAGCAGTTCTTC. Amino acid sequence: CASSEDRGSYNEQFF.

The V and J genes are TRBV5-1 and TRBJ1-6; D unclear. Germline CDR1 reads SGHRS; CDR2 reads YFSETQ. V dropped 0 bases and J dropped 10 bases, with 11 bases sitting between them. This CDR3 contains 14 residues. In nucleotides, the CDR3 is TGCGCCAGCAGCTTGGACGCGACTGACTCACCCCTCCACTTT. Translation gives CASSLDATDSPLHF.

The gene calls are TRBV7-9 and TRBJ1-1; TRBD1 is a possible D gene (6 bases). The CDR3 totals 14 residues. The ends were cut back, 2 bases at V and 5 bases at J, with 12 bases in the middle. Germline CDR1 SEHNR, CDR2 FQNEAQ (reference sequence). CDR3 bases: TGTGCCAGCAGCTTACGGGGAGGGGGAACTGAAGCTTTCTTT. This sequence encodes CASSLRGGGTEAFF.

The gene calls are TRBV27 and TRBJ2-1; D call uncertain. The CDR3 runs to 16 residues. Trimming removed 4 bases from V and 4 bases from J, with 17 bases in between. The germline CDR1 and CDR2 sequences are MNHEY and SMNVEV (reference sequence). The CDR3 bases are TGTGCCAGCAGTTATAGCATCGTAGTCCCTTACAATGAGCAGTTCTTC. It specifies CASSYSIVVPYNEQFF.

The CDR3 DNA is TGTGCCAGCAGTTTTAGCGGGAACCTCAACAATGAGCAGTTCTTC. It specifies CASSFSGNLNNEQFF. The chain is built from TRBV28 and TRBJ2-1; 8 bases line up with TRBD2. Germline CDR1 is MDHEN and CDR2 is SYDVKM. This CDR3 is 15 amino acids long. Trimming took 3 bases from V and 5 from J; bases not matched to a gene: 6. The entire variable domain, with the rest obtained from reference TRBV28 and TRBJ2-1, is as follows: DVKVTQSSRYLVKRTGEKVFLECVQDMDHENMFWYRQDPGLGLRLIYFSYDVKMKEKGDIPEGYSVSREKKERFSLILESASTNQTSMYLCASSFSGNLNNEQFFGPGTRLTVL.

The V gene is TRBV6-1, the J gene TRBJ2-5; D possibly corresponds to TRBD2 (5 bases). The CDR3 totals 13 residues. The V and J ends lost 3 bases and 7 bases respectively, with 12 bases between them. Germline CDR1 MNHNS, CDR2 SASEGT. CDR3 in DNA: TGTGCCAGCAGTGAGGAGGTGCGGAGGACCCAGTACTTC. It yields the protein CASSEEVRRTQYF.

The chain has TRBV12-3 or TRBV12-4 and TRBJ2-1; D is unresolved. The V and J ends lost 6 bases and 6 bases respectively, with 6 bases between them. The CDR3 loop spans 11 amino acids. CDR3 in DNA: TGTGCCAGCAGCAGGATCAATGAGCAGTTCTTC. It encodes CASSRINEQFF.

This sequence joins TRBV15 and TRBJ2-1; no definite D call. The germline V and J ends were trimmed by 0 bases and 6 bases, with 15 bases remaining between them. Germline V lookup: CDR1 LNHNV, CDR2 YYDKDF (reference sequence). The CDR3 totals 16 residues. The CDR3 sequence is CATSRDRPRLSNEQFF. CDR3 sequence (DNA): TGTGCCACCAGCAGAGATCGGCCTAGGCTGAGCAATGAGCAGTTCTTC.

This rearrangement joins TRBV5-1 to TRBJ2-1, with 7 bases fitting TRBD1. Trimming removed 2 bases from V and 3 bases from J; junction bases left unmatched: 5. This CDR3 contains 15 residues. The germline gives CDR1 SGHRS, CDR2 YFSETQ. Here the CDR3 DNA reads TGCGCCAGCAGCTTCGACCGGGACAGCTACAATGAGCAGTTCTTC. This sequence encodes CASSFDRDSYNEQFF.

The rearrangement uses TRBV11-2 and TRBJ2-1; TRBD2 aligns across 8 bases. The CDR3 loop spans 16 amino acids. Germline V gene lookup returns CDR1 SGHAT and CDR2 FQNNGV. V shed 5 bases, J shed 1 base, and the junction held 7 bases outside the gene matches. The CDR3 DNA follows: TGTGCCAGCAGCGGAAGCGGGAGTAGTTCCTACAATGAGCAGTTCTTC. Amino acids: CASSGSGSSSYNEQFF.

The gene calls are TRBV7-9 and TRBJ1-2; the match to TRBD1 covers 7 bases. Trimming removed 5 bases from V and 8 bases from J; junction bases left unmatched: 11. This CDR3 has 14 residues. CDR1 is SEHNR, CDR2 FQNEAQ, per germline (reference sequence). CDR3 DNA sequence: TGTGCCAGCAGCCTAACGGACAGGAGGAGGGGCTACACCTTC. The encoded protein is CASSLTDRRRGYTF. The complete variable domain, with remaining parts taken from reference TRBV7-9 and TRBJ1-2, reads DTGVSQNPRHKITKRGQNVTFRCDPISEHNRLYWYRQTLGQGPEFLTYFQNEAQLEKSRLLSDRFSAERPKGSFSTLEIQRTEQGDSAMYLCASSLTDRRRGYTFGSGTRLTVV.

The V gene is TRBV28, the J gene TRBJ1-2; D gene ambiguous. Trimming removed 4 bases from V and 0 bases from J, with 12 bases in between. The CDR3 runs 15 residues. CDR1 and CDR2 (germline): MDHEN, SYDVKM. CDR3 region: CASSSRRVTNYGYTF. The CDR3 bases are TGTGCCAGCAGTTCCAGACGGGTTACTAACTATGGCTACACCTTC.

This chain connects TRBV4-2 to TRBJ2-7; D perhaps matches TRBD1 (6 bases). V shed 1 base and J shed 1 base, with 11 bases lying between them. Germline V lookup: CDR1 LGHNA, CDR2 YNFKEQ. CDR3 length: 15 residues. For the CDR3, the DNA is TGTGCCAGCAGCCAAGTAGGAGGACAGTCCTACGAGCAGTACTTC. Encoded protein: CASSQVGGQSYEQYF.

The CDR3 loop is CASSLAWSVFGTEAFF. In nucleotides, the CDR3 is TGTGCCAGCAGCTTGGCGTGGTCTGTGTTCGGCACTGAAGCTTTCTTT. The chain joins TRBV5-5 to TRBJ1-1; D is undetermined. V was shortened by 0 bases and J by 4 bases, with 16 bases between the two germline ends. The CDR3 length is 16 residues. CDR1 and CDR2 from the germline V gene are SGHKS and YYEKEE (reference sequence).

The chain recombines TRBV30 with TRBJ2-1, with D possibly being TRBD2 (7 bases). Deletions cut 5 bases from V and 2 bases from J, with 22 bases between. CDR1 is GTSNPN, CDR2 SVGIG, per germline (reference sequence). CDR3 length: 17 amino acids. In nucleotides, the CDR3 is TGTGCCTGGGGGAAGGGCGGGGCGCGGGGGCCCTACAATGAGCAGTTCTTC. Amino acids: CAWGKGGARGPYNEQFF.

The chain couples TRBV7-2 to TRBJ2-1; 7 bases match TRBD2. Looked up from germline, CDR1 is SGHTA and CDR2 is FQGNSA. This CDR3 is 18 amino acids long. Trimming took 1 base from V and 7 from J; bases not matched to a gene: 16. Here the CDR3 DNA reads TGTGCCAGCAGCTTAGAGCCTCCTTGGCTAGCGGACGAGAATGAGCAGTTCTTC. Translating it yields CASSLEPPWLADENEQFF.

The gene calls are TRBV6-6 and TRBJ2-1, with 9 bases lining up with TRBD1. V lost 11 bases to trimming and J lost 7 bases; unmatched junction nucleotides: 15. The CDR3 is made up of 15 amino acids. The germline CDR1 and CDR2 sequences are MNHNY and SVGAGI (reference sequence). CDR3 bases: TGTGCCGCCGGGACAGGGCTTTCTGGCACGAATGAGCAGTTCTTC. Its translation is CAAGTGLSGTNEQFF.

The chain links TRBV5-6 to TRBJ1-5; D may be TRBD1 (6 bases). The germline V gene has CDR1 SGHDT and CDR2 YYEEEE. The CDR3 totals 14 residues. Between the trimmed V and J ends, which lost 4 bases and 5 bases, there was a span of 13 bases. The CDR3 nucleotides are TGTGCCAGCAGCACCCGAACAGGGTATCAGCCCCAGCATTTT. It is translated as CASSTRTGYQPQHF.